This TCR beta chain came from a study of T cell changes during pregnancy in multiple sclerosis. Produced via immunoSEQ multiplex PCR; TCRdb's table is partial and in-frame only. The sample shows around 43,000 clones, approximately 92% of them seen only once. The CDR3 contains 15 residues. Germline V gives CDR1 SGHAT, CDR2 FQNNGV. The V segment lost 0 bases and the J segment 9 bases; nucleotides outside the gene matches: 7. The source material was CD8+ T cells from peripheral blood mononuclear cells, sampled after pregnancy. This clonotype was sampled from a female donor with multiple sclerosis, enrolled in a pregnancy study. This chain links TRBV11-2 with TRBJ2-1, with 8 nucleotides matching TRBD2. CDR3 in DNA: TGTGCCAGCAGCTTAGATCTGTTAGCGGGAATTGAGCAGTTCTTC. It encodes CASSLDLLAGIEQFF.